The following is a T cell receptor (beta chain) sequence with its context. Its antigen is still unknown. This entry is derived from a study of human thymus T cells. Broader study findings: Apparent skewing of V and J gene usage characterized both thymic and blood repertoires.

This CDR3 is built from 13 residues. Germline values: CDR1 SQVTM, CDR2 ANQGSEA. Trimming cost V 4 bases and J 4 bases, with 12 bases left between them. Assay used: immunoSEQ multiplex PCR; TCRdb lists only in-frame clones, some missing. The data hold approximately 49,000 clones, with approximately 95% observed a single time. Healthy Finnish infants undergoing corrective surgery for congenital heart defects provided the donor material. Half of the eight donors gave roughly 0.45-1 mL blood during surgery. Genomic DNA was extracted from every available blood leukocyte. This sequence joins TRBV29-1 and TRBJ2-3; the D gene is possibly TRBD2 (5 bases). This clonotype was obtained from a girl in the first two years of life with a congenital heart defect but otherwise immunologically healthy. The sequencing input was blood. CDR3 coding DNA: TGCAGCGTTGTTGTCGGGGTGGCAGATACGCAGTATTTT. Its protein product is CSVVVGVADTQYF.